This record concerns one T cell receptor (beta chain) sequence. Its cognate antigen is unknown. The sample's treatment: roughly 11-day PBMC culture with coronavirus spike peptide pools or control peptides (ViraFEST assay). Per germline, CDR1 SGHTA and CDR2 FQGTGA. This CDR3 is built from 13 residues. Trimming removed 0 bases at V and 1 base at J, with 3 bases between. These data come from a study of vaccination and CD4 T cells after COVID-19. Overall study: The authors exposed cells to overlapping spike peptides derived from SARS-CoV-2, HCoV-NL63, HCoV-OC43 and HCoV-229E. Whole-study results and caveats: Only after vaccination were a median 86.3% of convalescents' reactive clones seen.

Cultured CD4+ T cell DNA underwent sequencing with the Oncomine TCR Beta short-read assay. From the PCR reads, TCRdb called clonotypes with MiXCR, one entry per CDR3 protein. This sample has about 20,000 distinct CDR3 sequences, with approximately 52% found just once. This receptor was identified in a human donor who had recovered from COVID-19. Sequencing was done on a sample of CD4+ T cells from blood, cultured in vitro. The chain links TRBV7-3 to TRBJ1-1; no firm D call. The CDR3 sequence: CASSLTTNTEAFF. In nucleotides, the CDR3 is TGTGCCAGCAGCTTAACTACGAACACTGAAGCTTTCTTT.